What follows are 5 T cell receptor beta chains derived from one specimen sequenced in a study of T cells after yellow fever vaccination. Using its own MiXCR run on the 5' RACE reads, TCRdb lists one record per CDR3 protein. The profile shows 500,000 to 650,000 distinct CDR3 sequences, approximately 13% of them singletons. The sequenced sample was PBMCs, obtained on the day of the yellow fever booster vaccination. The receptors here all came from a man aged 30 to 45 who received the YFV17D yellow fever vaccine.

In this sample, this clonotype turned up a few times. J is TRBJ1-2 and V is TRBV12-3 or TRBV12-4; a weak D match, TRBD1 (6 bases). Trimming left V 3 bases short and J 7 bases short, with 12 bases between. This CDR3 has 13 residues. CDR3 bases: TGTGCCAGCAGTTTCGTACAGGGAATTGGCTACACCTTC. This gives the protein CASSFVQGIGYTF.

This clonotype was counted a few times. The chain couples TRBV24-1 to TRBJ2-1; TRBD2 aligns across 16 bases. Trimming removed 10 bases from V and 0 bases from J; junction bases left unmatched: 2. The CDR3 is 16 residues long. The germline V gene encodes CDR1 KGHDR and CDR2 SFDVKD. The CDR3 sequence: CATGTSGRVSYNEQFF. The DNA of the CDR3 is TGTGCCACAGGGACTAGCGGGAGGGTCTCCTACAATGAGCAGTTCTTC.

This clonotype was picked up a small number of times. The CDR3 region is CSARADRGRGNTIYF. CDR3 DNA: TGCAGTGCTAGAGCAGACAGGGGTCGTGGAAACACCATATATTTT. The chain couples TRBV20-1 to TRBJ1-3, with 8 bases aligning to TRBD1. The length of the CDR3 is 15 residues. Germline V gene data show CDR1 as DFQATT and CDR2 as SNEGSKA (reference sequence). The ends lost 1 base at V and 3 bases at J; junction bases unmatched: 5.

This clonotype has just a few counts. The chain combines TRBV5-4 with TRBJ2-7, with TRBD1 identical over 7 bases. Germline V gives CDR1 SGHNT, CDR2 YYREEE (reference sequence). Losses at the gene ends were 2 bases for V and 7 bases for J; bases not matched to a gene: 12. The CDR3 spans 15 residues. CDR3 amino acids: CASSFPGQRRGEQYF. The CDR3, as DNA: TGTGCCAGCAGCTTCCCGGGACAGCGACGGGGAGAGCAGTACTTC.

This clonotype turned up a few times. J is TRBJ2-5 and V is TRBV5-1; the D is unclear. In germline, CDR1 is SGHRS, CDR2 YFSETQ. V lost 4 bases, J lost 1 base, and 11 bases lay in between. The CDR3 is 14 amino acids. CDR3 sequence (DNA): TGCGCCAGCAGCACGTCCCCGGCCCAAGAGACCCAGTACTTC. As protein: CASSTSPAQETQYF.